The text below deals with one T cell receptor beta chain. This entry belongs to a study of T cell changes during pregnancy in multiple sclerosis. V shed 0 bases and J shed 3 bases, with 12 bases lying between them. Germline values: CDR1 LGHNA, CDR2 YSLEER. This CDR3 has 15 residues. Produced via immunoSEQ multiplex PCR; TCRdb's table is partial and in-frame only. The sample holds fewer than 40,000 clones, roughly 87% seen once. The chain uses TRBV4-3 and TRBJ2-7; possible D gene TRBD1, 5 bases. Here the sequenced sample was CD8+ T cells from peripheral blood mononuclear cells, taken in the first trimester of pregnancy. The clonotype was recovered from a female donor with multiple sclerosis, enrolled in a pregnancy study. As DNA, the CDR3 is TGCGCCAGCAGCCAAGAGGCAGGGCAGCTCTACGAGCAGTACTTC. This gives the protein CASSQEAGQLYEQYF.